This TCR beta chain was found in a study of blood T cell repertoires in COVID-19. Study overall: The samples span acute and convalescent COVID-19 from the United States, Italy and Spain. From T cells, B-cell-depleted T cells, or PBMCs came the material, which was cDNA or gDNA.

This table comes from immunoSEQ multiplex PCR, and its TCRdb copy is limited to in-frame clones, with some not included. Of some 200,000 clones listed, approximately 80% are singletons. The age range of participants was 18 to 89 years, with residence in under 30 US areas. Cohort 3 donors were reported recovered after two negative PCRs, clearance, or symptom resolution. The specimen was PBMCs or T cells enriched from blood (not recorded which). The source is a man in his forties or fifties who had recovered from COVID-19.

CDR3 sequence (DNA): TGTGCCAGCAGCACACAGGGAAACGGAGGCTACACCTTC. Its protein product is CASSTQGNGGYTF. The chain recombines TRBV7-9 with TRBJ1-2; D may be TRBD1 (6 bases). The V end lost 5 bases, the J end lost 8 bases, and 15 bases lay between the germline ends. CDR3 length: 13 amino acids. Germline loops: CDR1 SEHNR, CDR2 FQNEAQ (reference sequence).